The 6 T cell receptor beta chains below were found in one sample sequenced in a study of CXCR3-negative and CXCR3-positive naive CD8 T cells. Study-wide points: Greater hydrophobicity was found in TRB CDR3s of CXCR3-positive naive cells than of CXCR3-negative naive cells.

The TRB cDNA libraries were prepared by 5' RACE with UMI labels. With the 5' RACE reads reprocessed, TCRdb shows one record per CDR3 protein and no DNA. The sample features some 150,000 distinct CDR3 sequences, with 0.4% to 0.45% in its top ten. Antigens of these TCRs are unknown. Sequenced sample: naive CXCR3+ CD8+ T cells from blood. Documented subset: CD45RO-CCR7+CD27+CD95- naive CD8+ T cells expressing CXCR3 (TNR3+). The receptors derive from a human donor in good health. Some clones in this sample may be carry-over from other donors' samples.

The chain couples TRBV29-1 to TRBJ2-4; TCRdb's D gene call, TRBD1, goes unchecked for lack of DNA. This CDR3 contains 13 residues. Germline values: CDR1 SQVTM, CDR2 ANQGSEA. This CDR3 reads CSVETGVKNIQYF.

The chain is built from TRBV5-1 and TRBJ2-1. CDR1 and CDR2 (germline): SGHRS, YFSETQ. The CDR3 is made up of 15 amino acids. Here the CDR3 reads CASSLADGSYNEQFF.

This sequence joins TRBV20-1 and TRBJ2-7; TCRdb proposes TRBD2, but this gene call is untestable without DNA. Germline V gene sequence: CDR1 DFQATT, CDR2 SNEGSKA (reference sequence). There are 14 residues in the CDR3. CDR3 sequence reads: CSASANFPPDEQYF.

V and J are TRBV27 and TRBJ2-3; there is no DNA to check the TCRdb D call of TRBD1. CDR1 and CDR2 (germline): MNHEY, SMNVEV (reference sequence). The CDR3 sequence is 14 residues long. CDR3 protein: CASSLVPRTDTQYF.

V gene TRBV29-1 combines with J gene TRBJ2-2. Per the germline V gene, CDR1 is SQVTM and CDR2 is ANQGSEA. The CDR3 runs to 13 residues. The CDR3 protein is CSVVRTNTGELFF.

The V call is TRBV20-1, the J call TRBJ2-7; TCRdb outputs TRBD1, but without DNA this stays unchecked. CDR1 is DFQATT and CDR2 is SNEGSKA in the germline V gene (reference sequence). The CDR3 is made up of 17 amino acids. The CDR3 loop is CSARDPAQGTVSSEQYF.